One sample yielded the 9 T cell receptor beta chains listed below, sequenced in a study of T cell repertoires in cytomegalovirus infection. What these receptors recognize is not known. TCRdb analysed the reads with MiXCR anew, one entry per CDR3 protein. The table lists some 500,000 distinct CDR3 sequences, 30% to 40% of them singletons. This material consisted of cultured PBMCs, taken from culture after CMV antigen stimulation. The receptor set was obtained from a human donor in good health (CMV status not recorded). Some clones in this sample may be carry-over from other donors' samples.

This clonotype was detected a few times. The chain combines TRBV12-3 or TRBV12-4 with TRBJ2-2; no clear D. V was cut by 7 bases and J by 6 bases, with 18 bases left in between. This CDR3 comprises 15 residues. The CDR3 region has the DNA TGTGCCAGCACCCCCTTCCGGACCCCGGCCGGGGAGCTGTTTTTT. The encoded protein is CASTPFRTPAGELFF.

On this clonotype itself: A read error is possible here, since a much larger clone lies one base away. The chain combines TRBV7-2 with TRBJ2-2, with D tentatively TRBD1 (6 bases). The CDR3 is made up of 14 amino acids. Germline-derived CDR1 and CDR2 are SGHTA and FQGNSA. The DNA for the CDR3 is TGTGCCAGCAGCTTCGACAGGCAGACCGGGAAGCTGTTTTTT. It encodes CASSFDRQTGKLFF.

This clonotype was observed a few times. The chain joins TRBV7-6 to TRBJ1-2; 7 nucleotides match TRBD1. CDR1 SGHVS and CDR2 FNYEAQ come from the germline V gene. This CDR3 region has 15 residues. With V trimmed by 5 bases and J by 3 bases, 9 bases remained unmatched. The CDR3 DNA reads TGTGCCAGCAGCCTTTCAGGGGGAAGGGACTATGGCTACACCTTC. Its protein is CASSLSGGRDYGYTF.

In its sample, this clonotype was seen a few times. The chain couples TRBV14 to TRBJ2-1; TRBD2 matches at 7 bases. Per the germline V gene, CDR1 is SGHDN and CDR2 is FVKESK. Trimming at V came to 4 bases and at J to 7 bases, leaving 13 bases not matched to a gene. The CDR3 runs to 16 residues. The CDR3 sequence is CASSPTGEGRRNEQFF. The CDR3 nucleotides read TGTGCCAGCAGCCCGACTGGGGAGGGCCGTAGAAATGAGCAGTTCTTC.

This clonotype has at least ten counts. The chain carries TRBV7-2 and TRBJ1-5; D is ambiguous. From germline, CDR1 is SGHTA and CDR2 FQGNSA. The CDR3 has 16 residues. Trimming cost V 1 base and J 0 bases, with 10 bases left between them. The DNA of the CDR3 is TGTGCCAGCAGCTTAGGTTTGGGGAATAGCAATCAGCCCCAGCATTTT. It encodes CASSLGLGNSNQPQHF.

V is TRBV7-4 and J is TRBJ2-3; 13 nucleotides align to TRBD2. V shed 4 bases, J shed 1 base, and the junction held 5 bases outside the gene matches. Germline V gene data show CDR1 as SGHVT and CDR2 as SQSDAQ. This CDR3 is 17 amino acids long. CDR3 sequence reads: CASSSLGLAGGTDTQYF. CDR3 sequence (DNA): TGTGCCAGCAGCTCGCTAGGACTAGCGGGAGGCACAGATACGCAGTATTTT.

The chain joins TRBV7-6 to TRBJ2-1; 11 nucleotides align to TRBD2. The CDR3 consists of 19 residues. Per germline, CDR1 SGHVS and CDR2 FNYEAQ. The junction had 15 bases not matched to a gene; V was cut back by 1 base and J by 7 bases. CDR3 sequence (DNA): TGTGCCAGCAGCTTAGATCCCTTTACTAGCGGGAGAAAGTGGAATGAGCAGTTCTTC. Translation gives CASSLDPFTSGRKWNEQFF.

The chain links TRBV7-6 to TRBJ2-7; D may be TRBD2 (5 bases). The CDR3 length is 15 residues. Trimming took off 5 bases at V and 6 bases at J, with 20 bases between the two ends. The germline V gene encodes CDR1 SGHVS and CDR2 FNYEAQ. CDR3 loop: CASSPGGSTGGEQYF. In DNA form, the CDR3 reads TGTGCCAGCAGCCCCGGCGGGTCGACCGGAGGCGAGCAGTACTTC.

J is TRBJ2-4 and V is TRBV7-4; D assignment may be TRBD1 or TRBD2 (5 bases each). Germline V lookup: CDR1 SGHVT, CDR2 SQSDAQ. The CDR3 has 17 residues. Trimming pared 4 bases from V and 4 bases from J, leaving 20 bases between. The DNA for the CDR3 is TGTGCCAGCAGCTATGAAAAGGGGAGAAAATTGAAAAACATTCAGTACTTC. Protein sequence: CASSYEKGRKLKNIQYF.